Sequencing of this T cell receptor beta chain was carried out in a study of vaccination effects on CD4 cells after COVID-19 (dated by TCRdb to between 2021 and 2024). For the study in its entirety: In the ViraFEST assay, PBMC were stimulated with viral peptide pools, and TCR sequencing was then used to find antigen-specific CD4+ T cell clonotypes based on their expansion. Pre-vaccine samples from two convalescent patients were drawn 16 days and one week before the first dose, 142 and 148 days after COVID-19 diagnosis. SARS-CoV-2 spike-specific CD4+ TCR repertoires were compared before and after mRNA vaccination in COVID-19 convalescent patients and in infection-naive vaccine recipients. In the study, cultures from other donors were sequenced using the Oncomine TCR Beta short-read assay on an Illumina iSeq 100. Each participant received two doses of an mRNA SARS-CoV-2 vaccine, either BNT162b2 or mRNA-1273. A total of 9 to 11 COVID-19 convalescent patients and a few SARS-CoV-2-naive healthy vaccine recipients were included in the full study. Some 2.2 million PBMC per well were cultured in IMDM with approximately 5% human AB serum, 10 IU/ml IL-2 and gentamicin, plus 10 ug/ml peptides.

After 10 to 11 days of culture, CD4+ T cells were isolated with the EasySep CD4+ T cell isolation kit. PCR-confirmed SARS-CoV-2 infection had occurred in convalescent patients between March and December 2020, before the Alpha, Beta and Delta variants emerged in the United States. Half of the culture medium was replaced with fresh IL-2-containing medium on days 3 and 7. Unless otherwise noted, each peptide stimulation condition was cultured in triplicate wells. Using Ficoll-Paque Plus gradient centrifugation, PBMC were separated from whole blood and then either used fresh or cryopreserved at -140C. Genomic DNA was extracted from cultured CD4+ T cells with the QIAamp micro DNA kit. Compared with germline, V lacks 3 bases and J lacks 7 bases; bases without a gene match: 8. From the germline V gene, CDR1 is SGDLS and CDR2 is YYNGEE. CDR3 length: 15 amino acids, cysteine to phenylalanine. Only the CDR3 portion is preserved as DNA: 45 bases, with reading frame beginning at the first base.

The paper as a whole reports these results and caveats: In convalescent patients, the post-vaccine spike-reactive repertoire was composed mainly of new vaccine-induced clones that were largely distinct from infection-induced clones. The study was limited by a small number of convalescent patients, and early post-infection timepoints were lacking. Both infection-induced and vaccine-induced clones contracted markedly at late post-vaccination timepoints, which is consistent with waning T cell responses.

Library generation was performed with the immunoSEQ multiplex PCR assay. DNA from the CD4+ T cells that had been cultured and isolated underwent TCR beta CDR3 sequencing. The authors' analysis ran thus. Non-productive TCR sequences were removed, reads were trimmed to the CDR3 region, and CDR3s of at least 7 amino acids were retained. Antigen-specific clonotypes were identified with the MANAFEST web app by comparing expansion in peptide wells against reference cultures. Positive clones required FDR<0.05 expansion versus reference and all other wells, odds ratio above 5, and frequency above 0.1% in two replicate wells. A clonotype was called cross-reactive if it was significantly expanded both in SARS-CoV-2 spike wells and in at least one common cold coronavirus spike condition. CDR3 similarity was assessed by Levenshtein distance using the stringdist R package, and unrooted trees were constructed with ape in R 3.6.1. The immuneACCESS repertoire file appears here via TCRdb, limited to in-frame rearrangements. These files lack a portion of the clones; in checked studies, under half of the deficit traces to unresolved V genes, and the cause of the others is not known. That table furnishes V, J and clone size, whereas the DNA furnished D and trimming. This sample gives approximately 46,000 clones in total; about 70% of them show up just once. The ten largest clones represent 8.5% to 10% of the sample.

Points on this clone: What antigen it recognizes has not been identified. No much larger clone is present one base from it, and per-base qualities are unavailable.

The sequence derives from a human donor who had a prior SARS-CoV-2 infection. The sequencing used CD4+ T cells from PBMCs cultured without peptide, collected before COVID-19 vaccination. The rearranged segments are TRBV9 and TRBJ1-2; a stretch of 11 junction bases matches TRBD1. The sequenced DNA is TGTGCCAGCAGCGATGGGACAGGGGGAGAAGCTGGCTACACCTTC. It specifies CASSDGTGGEAGYTF.